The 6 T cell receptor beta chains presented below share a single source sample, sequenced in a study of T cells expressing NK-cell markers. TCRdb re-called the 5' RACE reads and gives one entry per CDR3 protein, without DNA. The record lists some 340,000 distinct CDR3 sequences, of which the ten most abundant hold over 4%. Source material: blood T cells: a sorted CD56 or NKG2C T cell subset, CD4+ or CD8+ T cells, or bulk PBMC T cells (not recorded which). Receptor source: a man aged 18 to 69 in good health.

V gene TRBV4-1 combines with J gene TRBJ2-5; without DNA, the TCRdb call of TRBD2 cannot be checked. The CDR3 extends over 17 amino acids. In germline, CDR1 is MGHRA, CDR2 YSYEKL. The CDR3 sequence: CASSLTMGLAGRQTQYF.

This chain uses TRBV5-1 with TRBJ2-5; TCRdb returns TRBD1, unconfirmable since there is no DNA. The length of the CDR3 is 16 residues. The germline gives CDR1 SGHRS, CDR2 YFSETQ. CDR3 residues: CASSLDPLGQGETQYF.

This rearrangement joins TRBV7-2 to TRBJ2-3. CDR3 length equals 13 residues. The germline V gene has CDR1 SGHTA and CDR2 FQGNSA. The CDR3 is CASSLGFRDTQYF.

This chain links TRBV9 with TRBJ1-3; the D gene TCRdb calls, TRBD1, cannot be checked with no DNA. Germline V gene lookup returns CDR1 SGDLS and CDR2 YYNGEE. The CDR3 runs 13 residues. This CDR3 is CASSVPPGNTIYF.

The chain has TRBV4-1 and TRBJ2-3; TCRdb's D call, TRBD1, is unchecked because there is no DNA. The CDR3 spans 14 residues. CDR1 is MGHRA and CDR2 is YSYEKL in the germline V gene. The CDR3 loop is CASSVRQGTDTQYF.

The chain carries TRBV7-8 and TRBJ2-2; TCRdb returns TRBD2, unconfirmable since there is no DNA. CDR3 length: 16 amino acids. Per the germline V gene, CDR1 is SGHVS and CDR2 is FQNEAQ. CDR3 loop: CASSPRGAPFTGELFF.